Listed here are 15 T cell receptor beta chains from one sample, sequenced in a study of PD-1 blockade in classical Hodgkin lymphoma. Time point meaning: newly diagnosed, previously untreated cHL patient sample. The CD4+ T cells used were purified from thawed PBMCs through magnetic negative selection. Using immunoSEQ multiplex PCR, the repertoire was profiled, and TCRdb retains in-frame clones only, with some absent. Here the sample spans about 20,000 clones, roughly 89% being singletons. The sequenced sample was CD4+ T cells from blood. All receptors come from a human donor with classical Hodgkin lymphoma.

This clone occurred once. The J gene is TRBJ2-3, the V gene TRBV5-6; D is unresolved. Deletions cut 0 bases from V and 4 bases from J, with 6 bases between. This CDR3 comprises 13 residues. CDR1 SGHDT and CDR2 YYEEEE come from the germline V gene. CDR3 protein: CASSLAPPDTQYF. The CDR3 DNA follows: TGTGCCAGCAGCTTGGCCCCCCCAGATACGCAGTATTTT.

This clone has a single count. The gene calls are TRBV7-2 and TRBJ2-5; D may be TRBD2 (6 bases). V was shortened by 5 bases and J by 2 bases, with 12 bases between the two germline ends. Per the germline V gene, CDR1 is SGHTA and CDR2 is FQGNSA. The CDR3 is 14 residues long. The CDR3, as DNA: TGTGCCAGCAGCACCGACCGGGGGCAAGAGACCCAGTACTTC. The encoded protein is CASSTDRGQETQYF.

V gene TRBV7-3 combines with J gene TRBJ2-1, with no clear D. V was pared by 5 bases and J by 0 bases, with 11 bases between. The V gene's germline CDR1 is SGHTA and CDR2 FQGTGA. The CDR3 sequence is 15 residues long. DNA of the CDR3: TGTGCCAGCAGCCTGACCGGATACTCCTACAATGAGCAGTTCTTC. It translates to CASSLTGYSYNEQFF.

This clone has only one observation. The CDR3 DNA reads TGCGCCAGCAGCCAACCGGACAGGGCTCTAGCTTTCTTT. Translated, it gives CASSQPDRALAFF. V and J are TRBV4-1 and TRBJ1-1; 8 bases agree with TRBD1. CDR3 length equals 13 residues. With 2 bases clipped from V and 10 bases from J, the junction kept 6 bases outside the gene matches. Germline V lookup: CDR1 MGHRA, CDR2 YSYEKL.

The CDR3 protein is CASSREGQGLAGANVLTF. The CDR3 DNA reads as TGTGCCAGCAGCCGAGAAGGACAGGGGTTAGCTGGGGCCAACGTCCTGACTTTC. The chain employs TRBV5-6 and TRBJ2-6, with 9 nucleotides matching TRBD1. After removal of 4 bases from V and 2 bases from J, the junction contained 10 bases not matched to a gene. This CDR3 is built from 18 residues. Germline loops: CDR1 SGHDT, CDR2 YYEEEE.

The chain joins TRBV11-2 to TRBJ2-7, with D perhaps being TRBD1 or TRBD2 (6 bases each). Trimming left V 3 bases short and J 3 bases short, with 15 bases between. The CDR3 is 15 amino acids. The germline CDR1 and CDR2 sequences are SGHAT and FQNNGV. The CDR3 DNA reads as TGTGCCAGCAGCTTTACGGAGGGGGGAAACTACGAGCAGTACTTC. It specifies CASSFTEGGNYEQYF.

V is TRBV11-2 and J is TRBJ1-3; no clear D gene. CDR3 length: 17 residues. Trimming cost V 2 bases and J 4 bases, with 18 bases left between them. Per the germline V gene, CDR1 is SGHAT and CDR2 is FQNNGV. In nucleotides, the CDR3 is TGTGCCAGCAGCTTATCCCGGAACCGCATTGCCGGAAACACCATATATTTT. It specifies CASSLSRNRIAGNTIYF.

This chain uses TRBV5-8 with TRBJ1-5; 7 nucleotides line up with TRBD1. From germline, CDR1 is SGHTS and CDR2 YDEGEE. This CDR3 is built from 15 residues. With V trimmed by 3 bases and J by 12 bases, 15 bases remained unmatched. The CDR3 sequence: CASSSGQAPAKDQHF. CDR3 nucleotides: TGTGCCAGCAGCTCAGGACAGGCTCCTGCTAAGGACCAGCATTTT.

Comments on this clone: Sequence at one end of the junction differs from germline and may be a read error. J is TRBJ1-2 and V is TRBV5-6; a possible D gene is TRBD1 (5 bases). The CDR3 spans 13 residues. Germline CDR1 SGHDT, CDR2 YYEEEE. The CDR3 region is CASSLEGVHGHTF. DNA of the CDR3: TGTGCCAGCAGCTTGGAAGGGGTCCATGGCCACACCTTC.

V gene TRBV7-9 combines with J gene TRBJ1-1; D remains unclear. Between the trimmed V and J ends, which lost 5 bases and 1 base, there was a span of 14 bases. The CDR3 runs to 15 residues. Germline V gene data show CDR1 as SEHNR and CDR2 as FQNEAQ (reference sequence). The CDR3 DNA sequence: TGTGCCAGCAGCCCAGAATTTATAAAGAACACTGAAGCTTTCTTT. As protein: CASSPEFIKNTEAFF.

V is TRBV11-3 and J is TRBJ2-7; possibly TRBD2 for D (7 bases). The CDR3 length is 15 residues. The V gene's germline CDR1 is SGHNT and CDR2 YENEEA. With 5 bases removed from V and 2 bases from J, the gap between germline ends came to 16 bases. The CDR3 DNA reads TGTGCCAGCAGCACACACGGGGGGCTGGCCTACGAGCAGTACTTC. Its protein is CASSTHGGLAYEQYF.

V usage is TRBV7-3 and J usage is TRBJ1-2; D is unresolved. V lost 1 base and J lost 4, with 7 bases in between. Germline assignment: CDR1 SGHTA and CDR2 FQGTGA. This CDR3 has 13 residues. This CDR3 is CASSLRGFYGYTF. The DNA for the CDR3 is TGTGCCAGCAGCTTAAGAGGGTTCTATGGCTACACCTTC.

The V gene is TRBV6-1, the J gene TRBJ2-5; possible D gene TRBD2, 5 bases. The length of the CDR3 is 12 residues. The V and J ends lost 7 bases and 5 bases respectively, with 11 bases between them. Germline V gives CDR1 MNHNS, CDR2 SASEGT. The CDR3 DNA is TGTGCCAGCAACAGACGCGGGGAGACCCAGTACTTC. Translated: CASNRRGETQYF.

This chain uses TRBV5-1 with TRBJ1-5, with TRBD1 identical over 9 bases. CDR1 is SGHRS, CDR2 YFSETQ, per germline. Trimming at V came to 2 bases and at J to 3 bases, leaving 6 bases not matched to a gene. The CDR3 totals 16 residues. CDR3 residues: CASSLGDRENNQPQHF. The DNA for the CDR3 is TGCGCCAGCAGCTTAGGGGACAGGGAGAACAATCAGCCCCAGCATTTT.

The chain carries TRBV28 and TRBJ2-3; TRBD2 is a possible D gene (6 bases). The CDR3 loop spans 14 amino acids. V lost 5 bases and J lost 6, with 15 bases in between. Germline assignment: CDR1 MDHEN and CDR2 SYDVKM. CDR3 in amino acids: CASSPGGRGDTQYF. The CDR3 bases are TGTGCCAGCAGTCCCGGAGGGCGAGGCGATACGCAGTATTTT.